These 11 T cell receptor beta chains were sequenced from one sample in a study of shared clonotypes between healthy human individuals. Assay: immunoSEQ multiplex PCR; the TCRdb copy retains only in-frame clones and omits some. The sample yields roughly 2.2 million clones, 80% to 95% seen once. The sample taken for sequencing was naive CD4+ T cells from PBMCs. Subset here: CD45RA+ positively selected. All receptors come from a young man in good health. Some clones in this sample may be carry-over from other donors' samples.

This clone was seen a single time. The chain recombines TRBV5-1 with TRBJ1-2; maybe TRBD1 (5 bases). Germline V gene lookup returns CDR1 SGHRS and CDR2 YFSETQ. V lost 0 bases and J 7 bases, leaving 13 bases between the germline ends. The CDR3 covers 14 residues. CDR3 nucleotide sequence: TGCGCCAGCAGCTTGGAGGGGTCGAACAGTGGCTACACCTTC. Encoded protein: CASSLEGSNSGYTF.

The chain links TRBV2 to TRBJ2-6; 7 nucleotides match TRBD1. Germline V gene lookup returns CDR1 SNHLY and CDR2 FYNNEI. Trimming removed 5 bases from V and 3 bases from J; junction bases left unmatched: 4. The CDR3 has 15 amino acids. As DNA, the CDR3 is TGTGCCAGCAGTATAGGGGGCGTTGGGGCCAACGTCCTGACTTTC. Its protein is CASSIGGVGANVLTF.

The chain couples TRBV6-5 to TRBJ1-2; TRBD1 aligns across 8 bases. CDR1 and CDR2 (germline): MNHEY, SVGAGI. The V segment lost 4 bases and the J segment 8 bases; nucleotides outside the gene matches: 9. The CDR3 totals 14 residues. This CDR3 reads CASSSGQGSKGYTF. CDR3 coding DNA: TGTGCCAGCAGTTCCGGACAGGGATCGAAAGGCTACACCTTC.

Details on this clone: This sample also contains other DNA sequences that code for the same CDR3. The rearrangement links TRBV7-2 to TRBJ2-7; D uncertain. The CDR3 totals 11 residues. V was cut by 1 base and J by 6 bases, with 4 bases left in between. Looked up from germline, CDR1 is SGHTA and CDR2 is FQGNSA. This CDR3 is CASSLVGEQYF. For the CDR3, the DNA is TGTGCCAGCAGCTTAGTGGGCGAGCAGTACTTC. The whole variable domain, filled in from reference TRBV7-2 and TRBJ2-7, reads GAGVSQSPSNKVTEKGKDVELRCDPISGHTALYWYRQSLGQGLEFLIYFQGNSAPDKSGLPSDRFSAERTGGSVSTLTIQRTQQEDSAVYLCASSLVGEQYFGPGTRLTVT.

This clone was seen only once. The CDR3 region has the DNA TGTGCCAGCGCCGCCTCTAGCGGGAGAATCGGGGAGCTGTTTTTT. This translates into CASAASSGRIGELFF. The chain couples TRBV25-1 to TRBJ2-2; 10 bases are shared with TRBD2. V lost 8 bases to trimming and J lost 7 bases; unmatched junction nucleotides: 10. The CDR3 runs 15 residues. Per germline, CDR1 MGHDK and CDR2 SYGVNS.

The gene calls are TRBV30 and TRBJ2-7; the match to TRBD1 covers 8 bases. In germline, CDR1 is GTSNPN, CDR2 SVGIG (reference sequence). J gave up 3 bases and V 0 bases, and 7 bases lay outside the gene matches. This CDR3 spans 15 amino acids. The CDR3: CAWSVQGAEIYEQYF. CDR3 DNA sequence: TGTGCCTGGAGTGTGCAGGGGGCGGAAATCTACGAGCAGTACTTC.

As concerns this clone: Other DNA variants within this sample encode the same CDR3. The chain joins TRBV29-1 to TRBJ2-3; 7 bases map to TRBD2. Germline CDR1 SQVTM, CDR2 ANQGSEA. The J segment lost 1 base and the V segment lost 2 bases, leaving 0 bases of the junction unmatched. CDR3 length equals 13 residues. The CDR3 reads CSVERGGTDTQYF. CDR3 DNA sequence: TGCAGCGTTGAACGGGGGGGCACAGATACGCAGTATTTT.

This chain links TRBV28 with TRBJ1-1; no clear D. This CDR3 is 13 amino acids long. V was shortened by 7 bases and J by 7 bases, with 16 bases between the two germline ends. CDR1 and CDR2 (germline): MDHEN, SYDVKM. CDR3 in amino acids: CASIARGRNEAFF. CDR3 bases: TGTGCCAGCATCGCTCGTGGGAGGAATGAAGCTTTCTTT.

The V gene is TRBV4-1, the J gene TRBJ2-4; D is uncertain. Trimming cost V 4 bases and J 5 bases, with 9 bases left between them. Germline lookup yields CDR1 MGHRA and CDR2 YSYEKL. This CDR3 comprises 13 residues. This CDR3 is CASSPADENIQYF. CDR3 bases: TGCGCCAGCAGCCCAGCTGACGAAAACATTCAGTACTTC.

J is TRBJ2-2 and V is TRBV7-2; 11 positions agree with TRBD1. Trimming at V came to 6 bases and at J to 2 bases, leaving 8 bases not matched to a gene. The germline V gene encodes CDR1 SGHTA and CDR2 FQGNSA. The CDR3 length is 17 residues. The CDR3 region has the DNA TGTGCCAGCAGGGCCGGGACAGGGGGGCGAAACACCGGGGAGCTGTTTTTT. Translation gives CASRAGTGGRNTGELFF.

The chain employs TRBV6-6 and TRBJ1-1; no clear D. The CDR3 is 15 amino acids. Trimming took 4 bases from V and 4 from J, leaving 16 bases between them. Germline-derived CDR1 and CDR2 are MNHNY and SVGAGI (reference sequence). CDR3 protein: CASSFSRGKVTEAFF. The CDR3 DNA is TGTGCCAGCAGTTTTAGCCGGGGAAAGGTCACTGAAGCTTTCTTT.